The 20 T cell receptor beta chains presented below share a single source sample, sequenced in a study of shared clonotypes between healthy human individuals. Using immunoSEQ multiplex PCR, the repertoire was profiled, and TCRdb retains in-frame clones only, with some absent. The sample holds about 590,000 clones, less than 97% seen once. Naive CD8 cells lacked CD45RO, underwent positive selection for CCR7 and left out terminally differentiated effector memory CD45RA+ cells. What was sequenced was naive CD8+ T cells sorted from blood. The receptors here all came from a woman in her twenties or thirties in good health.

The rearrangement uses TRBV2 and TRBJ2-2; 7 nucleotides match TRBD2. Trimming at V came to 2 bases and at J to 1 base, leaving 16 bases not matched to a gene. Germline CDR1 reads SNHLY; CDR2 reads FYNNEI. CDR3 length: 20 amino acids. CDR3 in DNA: TGTGCCAGCAGTGAAAAAGCTTCTTTCGATAGCGGGTGGAACACCGGGGAGCTGTTTTTT. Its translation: CASSEKASFDSGWNTGELFF.

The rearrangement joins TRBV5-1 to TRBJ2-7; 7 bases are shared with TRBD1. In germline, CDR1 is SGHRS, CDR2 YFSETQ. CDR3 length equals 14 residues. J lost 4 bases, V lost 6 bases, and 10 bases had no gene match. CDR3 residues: CASNTTGFSYEQYF. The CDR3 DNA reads TGCGCCAGCAACACGACAGGGTTCTCGTACGAGCAGTACTTC.

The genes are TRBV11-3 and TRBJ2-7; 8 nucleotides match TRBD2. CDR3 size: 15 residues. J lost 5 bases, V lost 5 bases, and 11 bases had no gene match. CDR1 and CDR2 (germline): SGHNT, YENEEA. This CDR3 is CASSARLAYNHEQYF. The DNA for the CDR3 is TGTGCCAGCAGCGCCCGACTAGCGTACAATCACGAGCAGTACTTC.

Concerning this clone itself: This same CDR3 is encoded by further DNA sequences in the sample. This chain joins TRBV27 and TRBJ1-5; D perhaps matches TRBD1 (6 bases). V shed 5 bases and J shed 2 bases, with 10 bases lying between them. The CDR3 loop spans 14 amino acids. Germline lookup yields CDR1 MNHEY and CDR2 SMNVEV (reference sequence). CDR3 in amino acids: CASSIRQGNQPQHF. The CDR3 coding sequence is TGTGCCAGCAGTATCAGACAGGGCAATCAGCCCCAGCATTTT.

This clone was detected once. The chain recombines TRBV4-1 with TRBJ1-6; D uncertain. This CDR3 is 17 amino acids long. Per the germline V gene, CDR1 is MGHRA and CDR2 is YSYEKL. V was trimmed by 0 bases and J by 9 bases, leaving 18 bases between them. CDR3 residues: CASSQDSWAASSSPLHF. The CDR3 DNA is TGCGCCAGCAGCCAAGATAGTTGGGCGGCGAGTAGTTCACCCCTCCACTTT.

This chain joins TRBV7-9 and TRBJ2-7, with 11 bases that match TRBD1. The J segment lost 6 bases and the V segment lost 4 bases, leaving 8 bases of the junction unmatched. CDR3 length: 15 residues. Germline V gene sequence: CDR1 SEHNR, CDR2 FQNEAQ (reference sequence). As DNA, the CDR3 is TGTGCCAGCAGCTCCCCCGGGACAGGGGGGATCGAGCAGTACTTC. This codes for CASSSPGTGGIEQYF. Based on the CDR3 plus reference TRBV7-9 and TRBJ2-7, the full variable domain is DTGVSQNPRHKITKRGQNVTFRCDPISEHNRLYWYRQTLGQGPEFLTYFQNEAQLEKSRLLSDRFSAERPKGSFSTLEIQRTEQGDSAMYLCASSSPGTGGIEQYFGPGTRLTVT.

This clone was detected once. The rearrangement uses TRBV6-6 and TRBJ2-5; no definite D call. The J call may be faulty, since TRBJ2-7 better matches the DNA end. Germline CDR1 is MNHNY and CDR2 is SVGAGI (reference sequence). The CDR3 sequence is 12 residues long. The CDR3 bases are TGTGCCAGCAGTCCAGACGCCTACGAGCAGTACTTC. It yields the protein CASSPDAYEQYF.

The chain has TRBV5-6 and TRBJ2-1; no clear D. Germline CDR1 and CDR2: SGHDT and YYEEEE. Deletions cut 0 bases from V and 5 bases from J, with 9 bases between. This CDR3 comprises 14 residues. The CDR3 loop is CASSLGPRDNEQFF. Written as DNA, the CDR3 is TGTGCCAGCAGCTTGGGCCCTAGAGACAATGAGCAGTTCTTC.

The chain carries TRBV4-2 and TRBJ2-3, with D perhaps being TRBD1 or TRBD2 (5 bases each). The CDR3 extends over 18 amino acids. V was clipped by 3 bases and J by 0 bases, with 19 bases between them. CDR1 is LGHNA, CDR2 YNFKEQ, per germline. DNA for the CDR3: TGTGCCAGCAGCCAGTATGTTGACCGGGACGATAGCACAGATACGCAGTATTTT. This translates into CASSQYVDRDDSTDTQYF.

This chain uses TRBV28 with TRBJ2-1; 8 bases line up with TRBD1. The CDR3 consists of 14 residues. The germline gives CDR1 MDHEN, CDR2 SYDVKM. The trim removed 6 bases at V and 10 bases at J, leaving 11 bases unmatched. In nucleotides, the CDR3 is TGTGCCAGCAGATTGGACAGGGACCCCCGCGAGCAGTTCTTC. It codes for CASRLDRDPREQFF. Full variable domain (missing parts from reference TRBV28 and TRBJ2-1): DVKVTQSSRYLVKRTGEKVFLECVQDMDHENMFWYRQDPGLGLRLIYFSYDVKMKEKGDIPEGYSVSREKKERFSLILESASTNQTSMYLCASRLDRDPREQFFGPGTRLTVL.

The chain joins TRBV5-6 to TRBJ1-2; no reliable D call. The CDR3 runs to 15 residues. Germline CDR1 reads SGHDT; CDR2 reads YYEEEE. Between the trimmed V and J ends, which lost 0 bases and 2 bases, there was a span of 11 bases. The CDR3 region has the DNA TGTGCCAGCAGCTTGGCCGTTGGCAGCAACTATGGCTACACCTTC. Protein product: CASSLAVGSNYGYTF.

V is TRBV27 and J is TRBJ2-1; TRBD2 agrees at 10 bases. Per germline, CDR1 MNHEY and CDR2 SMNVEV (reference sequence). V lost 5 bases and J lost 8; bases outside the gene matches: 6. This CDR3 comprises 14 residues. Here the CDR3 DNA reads TGTGCCAGCAGTCTCAGCGGGAGGGCATATGAGCAGTTCTTC. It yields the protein CASSLSGRAYEQFF.

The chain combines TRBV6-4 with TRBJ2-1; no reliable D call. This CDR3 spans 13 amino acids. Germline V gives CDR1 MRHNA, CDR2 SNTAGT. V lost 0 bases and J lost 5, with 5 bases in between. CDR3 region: CASSDSTDNEQFF. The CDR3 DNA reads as TGTGCCAGCAGTGACTCTACAGACAATGAGCAGTTCTTC.

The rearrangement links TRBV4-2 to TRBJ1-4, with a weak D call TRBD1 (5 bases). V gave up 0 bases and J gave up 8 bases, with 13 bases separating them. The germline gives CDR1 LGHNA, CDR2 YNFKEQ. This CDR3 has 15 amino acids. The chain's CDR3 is CASSQDVTVWEKLFF. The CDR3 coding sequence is TGTGCCAGCAGCCAAGATGTGACAGTTTGGGAAAAACTGTTTTTT.

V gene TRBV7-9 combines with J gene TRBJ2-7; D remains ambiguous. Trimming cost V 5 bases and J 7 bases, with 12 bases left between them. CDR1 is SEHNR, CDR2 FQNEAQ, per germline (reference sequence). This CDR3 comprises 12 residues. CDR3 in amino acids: CASSGVPGEQYF. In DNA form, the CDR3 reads TGTGCCAGCAGCGGTGTCCCCGGAGAGCAGTACTTC.

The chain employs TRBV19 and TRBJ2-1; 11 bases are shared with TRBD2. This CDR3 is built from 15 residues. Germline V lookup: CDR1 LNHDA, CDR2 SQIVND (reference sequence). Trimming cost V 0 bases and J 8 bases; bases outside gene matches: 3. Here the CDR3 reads CASSIELAGVHEQFF. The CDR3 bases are TGTGCCAGTAGTATAGAACTAGCGGGAGTCCATGAGCAGTTCTTC. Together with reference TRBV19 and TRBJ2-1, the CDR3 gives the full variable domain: DGGITQSPKYLFRKEGQNVTLSCEQNLNHDAMYWYRQDPGQGLRLIYYSQIVNDFQKGDIAEGYSVSREKKESFPLTVTSAQKNPTAFYLCASSIELAGVHEQFFGPGTRLTVL.

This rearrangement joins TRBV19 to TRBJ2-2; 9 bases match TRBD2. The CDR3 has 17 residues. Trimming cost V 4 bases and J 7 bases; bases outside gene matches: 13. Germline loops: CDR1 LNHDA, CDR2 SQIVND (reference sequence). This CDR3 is CASSKGGRALGGGELFF. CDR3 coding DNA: TGTGCCAGTAGTAAGGGCGGGAGGGCCCTCGGGGGCGGGGAGCTGTTTTTT.

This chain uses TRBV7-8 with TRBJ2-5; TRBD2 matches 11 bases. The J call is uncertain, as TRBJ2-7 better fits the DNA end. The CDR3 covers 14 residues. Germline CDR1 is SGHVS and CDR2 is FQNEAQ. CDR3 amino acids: CASSFGTSGYEQYF. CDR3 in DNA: TGTGCCAGCAGCTTCGGGACTAGCGGCTACGAGCAGTACTTC.

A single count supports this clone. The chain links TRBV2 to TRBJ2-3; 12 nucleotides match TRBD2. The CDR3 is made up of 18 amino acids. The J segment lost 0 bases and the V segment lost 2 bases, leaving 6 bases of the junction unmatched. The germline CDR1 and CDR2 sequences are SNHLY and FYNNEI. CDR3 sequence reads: CASSERTSGTGSTDTQYF. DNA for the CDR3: TGTGCCAGCAGTGAAAGGACTAGCGGGACAGGCAGCACAGATACGCAGTATTTT.

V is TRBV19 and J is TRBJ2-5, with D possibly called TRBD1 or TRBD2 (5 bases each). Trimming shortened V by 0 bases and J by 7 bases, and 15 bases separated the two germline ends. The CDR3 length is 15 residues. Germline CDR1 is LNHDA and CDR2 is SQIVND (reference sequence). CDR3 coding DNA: TGTGCCAGTAGTATAGATCTGGGGACCGTTTGGACCCAGTACTTC. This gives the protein CASSIDLGTVWTQYF.